Presented here are 3 T cell receptor beta chains from one specimen sequenced in a study of blood T cell repertoires in COVID-19 (dated by TCRdb to about 2020). The library was obtained by the immunoSEQ multiplex PCR assay. TCRdb stores this immuneACCESS table with in-frame sequences only. Part of the clones is absent; in the studies checked, under half of the shortfall reflects unresolved V genes, and no reason is known for the rest. The sample table records over 100,000 clones; 65% to 90% of these occur just once. The ten most abundant clones make up approximately 10% of the sample. Sequenced input: peripheral blood. All receptors come from an elderly man with acute or convalescent COVID-19.

This chain connects TRBV6-6 to TRBJ2-7; 13 bases map to TRBD2. The CDR3 extends over 16 amino acids. Per the germline V gene, CDR1 is MNHNY and CDR2 is SVGAGI (reference sequence). The J segment lost 3 bases and the V segment lost 7 bases, leaving 9 bases of the junction unmatched. The CDR3: CASTFLGLAGNYEQYF. The CDR3 nucleotides read TGTGCCAGCACCTTCTTGGGACTAGCGGGGAACTACGAGCAGTACTTC.

The gene calls are TRBV10-3 and TRBJ2-5, with D maybe TRBD1 (6 bases). The V end lost 6 bases, the J end lost 5 bases, and 13 bases lay between the germline ends. The CDR3 loop spans 13 amino acids. CDR1 ENHRY and CDR2 SYGVKD come from the germline V gene. The CDR3 DNA is TGTGCCATCAGCCCACAGGGAGCGGAGACCCAGTACTTC. Amino acid sequence: CAISPQGAETQYF.

The chain is built from TRBV11-3 and TRBJ2-3, with 7 positions matching TRBD1. This CDR3 region has 15 residues. With V trimmed by 5 bases and J by 2 bases, 7 bases remained unmatched. Germline V gene data show CDR1 as SGHNT and CDR2 as YENEEA. CDR3 region: CASSPRDSHTDTQYF. For the CDR3, the DNA is TGTGCCAGCAGCCCTAGGGACAGTCACACAGATACGCAGTATTTT.